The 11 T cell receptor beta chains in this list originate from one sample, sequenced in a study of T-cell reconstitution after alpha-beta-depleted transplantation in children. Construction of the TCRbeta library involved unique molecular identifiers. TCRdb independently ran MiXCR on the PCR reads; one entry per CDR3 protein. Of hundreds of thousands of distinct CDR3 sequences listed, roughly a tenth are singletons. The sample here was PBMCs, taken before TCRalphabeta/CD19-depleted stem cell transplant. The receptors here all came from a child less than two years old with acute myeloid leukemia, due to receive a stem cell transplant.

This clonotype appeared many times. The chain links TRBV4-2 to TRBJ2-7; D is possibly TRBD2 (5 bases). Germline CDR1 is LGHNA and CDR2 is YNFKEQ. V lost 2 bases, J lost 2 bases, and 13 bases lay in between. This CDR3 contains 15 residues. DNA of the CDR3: TGTGCCAGCAGCCAAACTCCGGGAACCACCTACGAGCAGTACTTC. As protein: CASSQTPGTTYEQYF.

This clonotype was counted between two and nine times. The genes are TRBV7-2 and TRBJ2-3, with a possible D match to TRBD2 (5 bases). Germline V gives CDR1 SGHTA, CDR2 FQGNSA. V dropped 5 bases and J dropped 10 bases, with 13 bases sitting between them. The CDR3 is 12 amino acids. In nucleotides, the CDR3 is TGTGCCAGCAGCCCAGCTGGTAGCGCGCAGTATTTT. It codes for CASSPAGSAQYF. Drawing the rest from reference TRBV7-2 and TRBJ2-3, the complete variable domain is GAGVSQSPSNKVTEKGKDVELRCDPISGHTALYWYRQSLGQGLEFLIYFQGNSAPDKSGLPSDRFSAERTGGSVSTLTIQRTQQEDSAVYLCASSPAGSAQYFGPGTRLTVL.

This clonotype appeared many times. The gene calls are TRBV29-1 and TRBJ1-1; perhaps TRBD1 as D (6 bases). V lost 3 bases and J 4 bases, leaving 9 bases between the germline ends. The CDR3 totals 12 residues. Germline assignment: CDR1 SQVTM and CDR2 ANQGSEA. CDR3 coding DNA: TGCAGCGTTGATGAGGGGGTCACTGAAGCTTTCTTT. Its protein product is CSVDEGVTEAFF.

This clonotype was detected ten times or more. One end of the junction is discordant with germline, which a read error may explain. The CDR3 sequence: CSARELGQVF. In nucleotides, the CDR3 is TGCAGTGCTAGAGAACTAGGTCAAGTCTTC. This chain connects TRBV20-1 to TRBJ2-1, with TRBD2 as a possible D gene (5 bases). Germline V lookup: CDR1 DFQATT, CDR2 SNEGSKA (reference sequence). The CDR3 runs to 10 residues.

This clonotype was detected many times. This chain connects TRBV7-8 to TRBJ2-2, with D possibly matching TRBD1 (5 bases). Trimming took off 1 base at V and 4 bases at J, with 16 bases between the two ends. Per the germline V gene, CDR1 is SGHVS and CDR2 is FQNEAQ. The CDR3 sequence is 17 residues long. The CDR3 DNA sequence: TGTGCCAGCAGCTTAGTTGGTCAGGGTGGGCTCACCGGGGAGCTGTTTTTT. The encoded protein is CASSLVGQGGLTGELFF. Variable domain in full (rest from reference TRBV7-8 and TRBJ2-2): GAGVSQSPRYKVAKRGQDVALRCDPISGHVSLFWYQQALGQGPEFLTYFQNEAQLDKSGLPSDRFFAERPEGSVSTLKIQRTQQEDSAVYLCASSLVGQGGLTGELFFGEGSRLTVL.

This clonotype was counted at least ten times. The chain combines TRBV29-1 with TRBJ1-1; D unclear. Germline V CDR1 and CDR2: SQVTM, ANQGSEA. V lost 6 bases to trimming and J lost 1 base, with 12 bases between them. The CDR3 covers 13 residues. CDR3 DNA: TGCAGCGTCCTAAGGGCAGGGAACACTGAAGCTTTCTTT. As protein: CSVLRAGNTEAFF.

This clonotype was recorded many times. The CDR3 DNA reads as TGTGCCAGCAGCGGAGGGTGGGGGGTCTACAATGAGCAGTTCTTC. Amino acids: CASSGGWGVYNEQFF. The chain joins TRBV5-6 to TRBJ2-1; D perhaps matches TRBD2 (6 bases). There are 15 residues in the CDR3. Germline V gives CDR1 SGHDT, CDR2 YYEEEE. Between the trimmed V and J ends, which lost 4 bases and 3 bases, there was a span of 14 bases.

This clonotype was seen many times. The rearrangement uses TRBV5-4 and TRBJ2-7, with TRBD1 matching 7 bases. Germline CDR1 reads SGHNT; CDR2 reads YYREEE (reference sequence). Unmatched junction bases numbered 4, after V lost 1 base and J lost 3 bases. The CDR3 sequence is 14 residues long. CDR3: CASSLRQGFYEQYF. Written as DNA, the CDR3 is TGTGCCAGCAGCTTGAGACAGGGATTCTACGAGCAGTACTTC.

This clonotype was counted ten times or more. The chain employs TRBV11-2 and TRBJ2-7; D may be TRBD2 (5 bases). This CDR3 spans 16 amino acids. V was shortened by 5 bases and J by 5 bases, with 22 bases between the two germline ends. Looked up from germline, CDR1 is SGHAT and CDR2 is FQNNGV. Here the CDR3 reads CASSQSLDFSIHEQYF. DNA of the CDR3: TGTGCCAGCAGCCAGTCCCTGGACTTTTCTATCCACGAGCAGTACTTC.

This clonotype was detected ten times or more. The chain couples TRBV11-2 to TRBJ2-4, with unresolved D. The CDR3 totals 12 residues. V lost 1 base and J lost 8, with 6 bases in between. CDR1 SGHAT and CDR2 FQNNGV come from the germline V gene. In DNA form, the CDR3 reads TGTGCCAGCAGCTTAGGAGTCTACATTCAGTACTTC. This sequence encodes CASSLGVYIQYF.

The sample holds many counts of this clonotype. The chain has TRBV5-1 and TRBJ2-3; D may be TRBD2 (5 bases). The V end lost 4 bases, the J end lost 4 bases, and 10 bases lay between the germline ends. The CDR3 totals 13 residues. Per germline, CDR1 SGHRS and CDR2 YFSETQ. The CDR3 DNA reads TGCGCCAGCAGCGCGGGTGGGGCAGATACGCAGTATTTT. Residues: CASSAGGADTQYF.